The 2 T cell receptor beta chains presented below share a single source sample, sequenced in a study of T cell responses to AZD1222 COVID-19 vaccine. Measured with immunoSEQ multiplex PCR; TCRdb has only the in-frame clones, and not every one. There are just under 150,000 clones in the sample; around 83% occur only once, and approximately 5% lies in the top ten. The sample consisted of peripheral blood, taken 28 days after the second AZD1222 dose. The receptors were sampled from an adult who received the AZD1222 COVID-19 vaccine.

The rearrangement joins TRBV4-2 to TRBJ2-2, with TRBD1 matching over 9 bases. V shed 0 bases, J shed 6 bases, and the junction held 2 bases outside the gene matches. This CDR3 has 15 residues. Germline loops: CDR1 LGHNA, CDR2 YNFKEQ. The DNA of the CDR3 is TGTGCCAGCAGCCAAGAGTGGACAGGGGCCGGGGAGCTGTTTTTT. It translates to CASSQEWTGAGELFF.

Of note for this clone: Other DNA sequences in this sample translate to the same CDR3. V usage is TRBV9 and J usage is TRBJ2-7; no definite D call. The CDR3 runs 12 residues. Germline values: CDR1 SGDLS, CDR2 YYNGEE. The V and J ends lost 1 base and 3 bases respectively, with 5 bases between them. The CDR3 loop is CASSVNSYEQYF. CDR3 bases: TGTGCCAGCAGCGTAAACAGCTACGAGCAGTACTTC.